The sequence of this TCR beta chain was determined in a study of blood T cell repertoires in COVID-19. Overall study context: The cDNA or gDNA used as material had been derived from T cells, B-cell-depleted T cells, or PBMCs.

Seattle researchers signed up patients amid active infection and tracked them longitudinally. V lost 6 bases and J lost 8, with 22 bases in between. This CDR3 region has 15 residues. CDR1 is LNHDA, CDR2 SQIVND, per germline (reference sequence). In the authors' methods: Amplification with reference gene primers provided the estimates of nucleated cell counts. Sequencing was performed with immunoSEQ multiplex PCR; in TCRdb, only in-frame clones are kept and a portion is missing. V and J calls and clone size are given by that table; D and trimming were obtained from the DNA. The sample holds about 500,000 clones, 70% to 90% seen once.

What was sequenced was peripheral blood. This sequence was found in a woman aged 45-65 years with COVID-19, enrolled during active disease. The V call is TRBV19, the J call TRBJ1-2; D may be TRBD1 (6 bases). The CDR3, as DNA: TGTGCCAGTAGAACTAACGACAGGATGCCACTGGGCTACACCTTC. Translating gives CASRTNDRMPLGYTF.